This passage covers 17 T cell receptor beta chains from one sample sequenced in a study of blood T cells in healthy people across ages. Primers used in a second PCR of about 7 to 11 cycles were a sample-barcoded 5' primer and a J-beta primer mix. TCRdb reanalysed the 5' RACE reads using MiXCR and keeps one entry per CDR3 protein. The top ten clones hold around 2.1% of a sample with 1.5 million to 2 million distinct CDR3 sequences, 49% of them seen once. Sequencing used blood. These receptors were collected from a woman in her thirties or forties in good health.

The chain joins TRBV7-9 to TRBJ2-5, with TRBD1 matching over 10 bases. The end of the DNA fits TRBJ2-7 better, so the J call may be wrong. Germline V lookup: CDR1 SEHNR, CDR2 FQNEAQ (reference sequence). The CDR3 length is 17 residues. As DNA, the CDR3 is TGTGCCAGCAGCAACCCTAGCCGGGACAGGGGAACCCACGAGCAGTACTTC. This sequence encodes CASSNPSRDRGTHEQYF.

J is TRBJ2-3 and V is TRBV7-9; D uncertain. Trimming left V 11 bases short and J 0 bases short, with 12 bases between. This CDR3 is built from 13 residues. Germline CDR1 and CDR2: SEHNR and FQNEAQ (reference sequence). The CDR3 sequence is CAGRPPSTDTQYF. DNA of the CDR3: TGTGCCGGAAGGCCCCCCAGCACAGATACGCAGTATTTT.

The V gene is TRBV28, the J gene TRBJ2-3; 9 nucleotides agree with TRBD1. The CDR3 contains 18 residues. Germline V CDR1 and CDR2: MDHEN, SYDVKM. The V gene end was trimmed by 4 bases and the J gene end by 4 bases; junction bases not matched to a gene: 15. The CDR3 sequence: CASSSKNRGRLLPDTQYF. The CDR3 DNA sequence: TGTGCCAGCAGTTCCAAAAACAGGGGGCGCTTATTGCCAGATACGCAGTATTTT.

This clonotype has more than one count but fewer than ten. The genes are TRBV7-2 and TRBJ1-4, with D maybe TRBD1 (5 bases). Trimming left V 5 bases short and J 7 bases short, with 14 bases between. The CDR3 consists of 14 residues. The germline V gene has CDR1 SGHTA and CDR2 FQGNSA. CDR3 sequence reads: CASSLGAWGEKLFF. The DNA of the CDR3 is TGTGCCAGCAGCCTCGGGGCCTGGGGTGAAAAACTGTTTTTT.

V gene TRBV5-1 combines with J gene TRBJ2-1; possible D gene TRBD1, 5 bases. V lost 2 bases and J 10 bases, leaving 13 bases between the germline ends. Germline V CDR1 and CDR2: SGHRS, YFSETQ. This CDR3 region has 13 residues. The chain's CDR3 is CASSLERGQEQFF. The CDR3 DNA is TGCGCCAGCAGCTTAGAAAGGGGCCAAGAGCAGTTCTTC.

About this clonotype itself: This sequence may be a read error, since a much larger clone differs from it by one base. The CDR3 loop reads CASSNLAGGVKNIQYF. Here the CDR3 DNA reads TGTGCCAGCAGTAACCTAGCGGGAGGGGTCAAAAACATTCAGTACTTC. This chain connects TRBV12-3 or TRBV12-4 to TRBJ2-4; 12 bases are shared with TRBD2. V lost 5 bases and J lost 3; bases outside the gene matches: 5. The CDR3 spans 16 residues.

This chain links TRBV28 with TRBJ1-2; D possibly corresponds to TRBD1 (5 bases). With 5 bases removed from V and 9 bases from J, the gap between germline ends came to 19 bases. The CDR3 is made up of 14 amino acids. Germline values: CDR1 MDHEN, CDR2 SYDVKM. The CDR3 here is CASSPGEGSGSYTF. The CDR3 DNA is TGTGCCAGCAGTCCCGGGGAGGGGTCGGGGAGCTACACCTTC.

Note on this clonotype: Its ends do not fully match the called genes, so a read error is possible. The rearrangement joins TRBV24-1 to TRBJ2-5; the D gene could be TRBD1 or TRBD2 (5 bases each). CDR3 length: 14 amino acids. Germline CDR1 and CDR2: KGHDR and SFDVKD. The CDR3 region is CASSRDQGQETQYF. The CDR3, as DNA: TGTGCCTCCAGTCGGGACCAAGGGCAGGAGACCCAGTACTTC.

This clonotype was seen only once. The J gene is TRBJ2-1, the V gene TRBV7-3; 9 nucleotides line up with TRBD2. The CDR3 extends over 16 amino acids. Germline CDR1 reads SGHTA; CDR2 reads FQGTGA. V lost 5 bases, J lost 0 bases, and 5 bases stayed unmatched. DNA of the CDR3: TGTGCCAGCAGCAAAAGACTAGCGGCCTCCTACAATGAGCAGTTCTTC. Translating it yields CASSKRLAASYNEQFF.

There are a few counts of this clonotype. The chain links TRBV7-9 to TRBJ2-7, with D maybe TRBD1 (6 bases). V was pared by 5 bases and J by 3 bases, with 14 bases between. This CDR3 has 14 amino acids. Germline V CDR1 and CDR2: SEHNR, FQNEAQ (reference sequence). The CDR3 sequence is CASSPGTPIYEQYF. The CDR3 nucleotides are TGTGCCAGCAGCCCCGGGACACCTATCTACGAGCAGTACTTC.

The gene calls are TRBV6-1 and TRBJ2-1, with D perhaps assigned TRBD1 or TRBD2 (6 bases each). V was shortened by 10 bases and J by 7 bases, with 23 bases between the two germline ends. Germline loops: CDR1 MNHNS, CDR2 SASEGT. The CDR3 consists of 15 residues. The CDR3 region has the DNA TGTGCCAACTCTCGACAGGAGGGGTTGTCAAATGAGCAGTTCTTC. The encoded protein is CANSRQEGLSNEQFF.

This rearrangement joins TRBV12-3 or TRBV12-4 to TRBJ2-7; D gene unclear. The CDR3 loop spans 16 amino acids. V lost 2 bases and J lost 0, with 14 bases in between. DNA of the CDR3: TGTGCCAGCAGTTTAAGTCTGGACGGCAGCTCCTACGAGCAGTACTTC. Translating gives CASSLSLDGSSYEQYF.

The chain has TRBV28 and TRBJ2-5; no reliable D call. This CDR3 region has 14 residues. With 3 bases removed from V and 1 base from J, the gap between germline ends came to 9 bases. Per germline, CDR1 MDHEN and CDR2 SYDVKM. The CDR3 loop is CASSFSQVQETQYF. CDR3 in DNA: TGTGCCAGCAGTTTTTCCCAGGTCCAAGAGACCCAGTACTTC.

The chain links TRBV20-1 to TRBJ2-5; 8 bases fit TRBD2. With 1 base clipped from V and 2 bases from J, the junction kept 12 bases outside the gene matches. Per the germline V gene, CDR1 is DFQATT and CDR2 is SNEGSKA (reference sequence). This CDR3 has 17 amino acids. CDR3: CSARGGGRGGKQETQYF. Written as DNA, the CDR3 is TGCAGTGCTAGAGGGGGAGGCCGGGGGGGAAAACAAGAGACCCAGTACTTC.

This clonotype appeared a few times. This sequence joins TRBV20-1 and TRBJ1-2; D unresolved. This CDR3 is built from 13 residues. Germline CDR1 is DFQATT and CDR2 is SNEGSKA (reference sequence). Between the trimmed V and J ends, which lost 3 bases and 3 bases, there was a span of 11 bases. The CDR3, as DNA: TGCAGTGCTAGTGGCAACCTAGACTATGGCTACACCTTC. This encodes CSASGNLDYGYTF.

This clonotype was seen more than once but under ten times. This rearrangement joins TRBV6-1 to TRBJ2-3; possible D gene TRBD2, 5 bases. This CDR3 region has 13 residues. Germline CDR1 and CDR2: MNHNS and SASEGT. Trimming removed 2 bases at V and 4 bases at J, with 7 bases between. The CDR3 reads CASSEPRADTQYF. CDR3 DNA sequence: TGTGCCAGCAGTGAACCGAGGGCAGATACGCAGTATTTT.

The chain has TRBV11-2 and TRBJ2-6; 7 nucleotides agree with TRBD2. The germline CDR1 and CDR2 sequences are SGHAT and FQNNGV. The V segment lost 6 bases and the J segment 0 bases; nucleotides outside the gene matches: 8. CDR3 size: 17 residues. In DNA, the CDR3 is TGTGCCAGCAGTGGGAGGGGCGTTATCTCTGGGGCCAACGTCCTGACTTTC. Protein: CASSGRGVISGANVLTF.